The 6 T cell receptor beta chains listed next were all sequenced from one sample in a study of blood T cell repertoires in COVID-19. TCRdb's table, derived via immunoSEQ multiplex PCR, lists solely in-frame clones and lacks some. The sample consists of 200,000 to 300,000 clones, approximately 86% of them appearing once. The material sequenced was peripheral blood. The source of these receptors is a man between 60 and 70 years old who had recovered from COVID-19.

This chain uses TRBV19 with TRBJ1-1, with TRBD1 as a possible D gene (6 bases). The germline gives CDR1 LNHDA, CDR2 SQIVND (reference sequence). There are 12 residues in the CDR3. Between the trimmed V and J ends, which lost 5 bases and 12 bases, there was a span of 16 bases. CDR3 sequence reads: CASSVPQGTTFF. CDR3 DNA: TGTGCCAGTAGTGTACCCCAGGGGACCACTTTCTTT.

The rearrangement uses TRBV10-3 and TRBJ2-1, with D tentatively TRBD1 (6 bases). The CDR3 extends over 13 amino acids. CDR1 is ENHRY, CDR2 SYGVKD, per germline. Between the trimmed V and J ends, which lost 8 bases and 1 base, there was a span of 9 bases. The CDR3 spells CAIGQGSYNEQFF. The CDR3 bases are TGTGCCATCGGTCAGGGGTCCTACAATGAGCAGTTCTTC.

V and J are TRBV3-1 (or the pseudogene TRBV3-2) and TRBJ2-7, with 9 positions matching TRBD1. The CDR3 covers 14 residues. Germline assignment: CDR1 LGHDT and CDR2 YNNKEL (reference sequence). V trimming: 4 bases; J trimming: 3 bases; junction bases outside the gene matches: 4. For the CDR3, the DNA is TGTGCCAGCAGCCGCCAGGGACAGGGCTACGAGCAGTACTTC. Translating it yields CASSRQGQGYEQYF.

The chain carries TRBV5-6 and TRBJ1-2; 8 bases line up with TRBD1. Germline V gives CDR1 SGHDT, CDR2 YYEEEE. The CDR3 totals 12 residues. J was trimmed by 12 bases and V by 4 bases; bases with no gene match: 8. The CDR3 DNA follows: TGTGCCAGCAGCCTCACAGGGGGGCAAAACACCTTC. Translation: CASSLTGGQNTF.

The chain uses TRBV11-2 and TRBJ2-1; TRBD1 agrees at 10 bases. Germline CDR1 SGHAT, CDR2 FQNNGV. The V and J ends lost 5 bases and 9 bases, in that order; junction bases with no gene match: 10. The CDR3 sequence is 15 residues long. The CDR3 region has the DNA TGTGCCAGCAGCGGGCGGGGGACAGGGGTTCCTGAGCAGTTCTTC. Translation: CASSGRGTGVPEQFF.

V is TRBV27 and J is TRBJ2-7; 7 bases align to TRBD2. The CDR3 has 14 amino acids. V lost 1 base to trimming and J lost 3 bases; unmatched junction nucleotides: 3. Germline lookup yields CDR1 MNHEY and CDR2 SMNVEV (reference sequence). This CDR3 reads CASSLYGGIYEQYF. CDR3 nucleotides: TGTGCCAGCAGTTTATACGGGGGGATCTACGAGCAGTACTTC.